This record covers a single TCR beta chain. Its antigen is not known. The J segment lost 0 bases and the V segment lost 5 bases, leaving 6 bases of the junction unmatched. Germline V gene sequence: CDR1 WNHNN, CDR2 SYGVQD (reference sequence). The CDR3 spans 17 residues. The sample originates from a study of response to subunit inactivated influenza vaccine. Findings and limits, study-wide: It was the authors' suggestion that each seasonal influenza vaccination recruits few new T cells.

TCRdb reprocessed the RT-PCR reads with MiXCR, giving one entry per CDR3 protein. The top ten clones hold under 2.5% of a sample with roughly 520,000 distinct CDR3 sequences, 25% of them seen once. This chain connects TRBV10-1 to TRBJ2-7, with TRBD2 identical over 14 bases. The material sequenced was CD4+ T cells sorted from PBMCs, taken 4 to 6 days after vaccination. This clonotype was obtained from a man aged 50 to 59 who received an inactivated influenza vaccine. In DNA, the CDR3 is TGCGCCAGCAGTTCGGGACTAGCGGGGGCAAGCTCCTACGAGCAGTACTTC. Residues: CASSSGLAGASSYEQYF.